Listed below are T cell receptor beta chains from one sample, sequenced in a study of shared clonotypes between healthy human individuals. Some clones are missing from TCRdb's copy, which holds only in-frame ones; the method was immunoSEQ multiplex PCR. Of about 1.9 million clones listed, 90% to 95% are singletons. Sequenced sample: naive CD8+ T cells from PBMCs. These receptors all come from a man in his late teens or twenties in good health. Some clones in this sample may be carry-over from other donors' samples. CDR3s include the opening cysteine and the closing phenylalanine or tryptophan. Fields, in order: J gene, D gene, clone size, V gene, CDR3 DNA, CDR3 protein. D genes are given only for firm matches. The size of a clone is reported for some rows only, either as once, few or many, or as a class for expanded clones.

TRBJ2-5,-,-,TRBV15,TGTGCCACCAGCAGAGATCGGGGCAGGAGCCCGGAGACCCAGTACTTC,CATSRDRGRSPETQYF
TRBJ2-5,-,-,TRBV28,TGTGCCAGCAGTACGACAGGCCAAGAGACCCAGTACTTC,CASSTTGQETQYF
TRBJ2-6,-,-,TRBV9,TGTGCCAGCAGCGTAGTCAAGGGGGGAGGTCCTGGGGCCAACGTCCTGACTTTC,CASSVVKGGGPGANVLTF
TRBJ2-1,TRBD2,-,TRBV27,TGTGCCAGCAGTTTATATTTTAGCGGGAAGGTGGATGAGCAGTTCTTC,CASSLYFSGKVDEQFF
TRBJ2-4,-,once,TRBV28,TGTGCCAGCAGCCCGTGGGGCGCCAAAAACATTCAGTACTTC,CASSPWGAKNIQYF
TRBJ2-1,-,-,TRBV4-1,TGCGCCAGCAGCCAACCACCCTCTGAGGAGTCCTACAATGAGCAGTTCTTC,CASSQPPSEESYNEQFF
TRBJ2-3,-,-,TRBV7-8,TGTGCCAGCAGGGGTCTTGGAAGTAGGGCAGATACGCAGTATTTT,CASRGLGSRADTQYF
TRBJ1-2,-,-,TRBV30,TGTGCCTGGAGTGTAAGGGTATTGATCAATGGCTACACCTTC,CAWSVRVLINGYTF
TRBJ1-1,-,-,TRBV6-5,TGTGCCAGCAGTTATCTGTTTGCAGGGACCGGGACTGAAGCTTTCTTT,CASSYLFAGTGTEAFF
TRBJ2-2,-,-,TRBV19,TGTGCCAGTAGTCCCGACAGGGAGGACACCGGGGAGCTGTTTTTT,CASSPDREDTGELFF
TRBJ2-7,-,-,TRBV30,TGTGCCTGGAGTGTACTTGGCGGGGGCTCAGTCTACGAGCAGTACTTC,CAWSVLGGGSVYEQYF
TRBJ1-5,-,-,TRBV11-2,TGTGCCAGCAGCTTATCCCCGAGCGCCAATCAGCCCCAGCATTTT,CASSLSPSANQPQHF
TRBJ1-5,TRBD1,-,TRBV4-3,TGCGCCAGCAGCCCCGGGACAGGGTTCGTTAGCAATCAGCCCCAGCATTTT,CASSPGTGFVSNQPQHF
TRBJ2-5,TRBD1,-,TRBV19,TGTGCCGTACAGGGGGAGCAAGAGACCCAGTACTTC,CAVQGEQETQYF
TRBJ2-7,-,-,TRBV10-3,TGTGCCATCAGTGAGTCAGGCAGCTACGAGCAGTACTTC,CAISESGSYEQYF
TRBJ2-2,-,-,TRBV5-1,TGCGCCAGCAGCTTGTTCGTCGTCGGAGGGAACACCGGGGAGCTGTTTTTT,CASSLFVVGGNTGELFF
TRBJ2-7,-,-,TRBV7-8,TGTGCCAGCAGCGTAGGGCCCGGGTACGAGCAGTACTTC,CASSVGPGYEQYF
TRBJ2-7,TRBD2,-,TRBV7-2,TGTGCCAGCAGCTCACTAGCGGGACCCTCCTACGAGCAGTACTTC,CASSSLAGPSYEQYF
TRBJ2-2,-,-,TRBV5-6,TGTGCCAGCAGCTTCGGATCTGGCGGGGAGCTGTTTTTT,CASSFGSGGELFF
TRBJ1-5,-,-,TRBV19,TGTGCCAGTAGTATTGGGCCCTTATATCAGCCCCAGCATTTT,CASSIGPLYQPQHF
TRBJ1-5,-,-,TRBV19,TGTGCCAGTAGTATTATTGGACCGAATCAGCCCCAGCATTTT,CASSIIGPNQPQHF
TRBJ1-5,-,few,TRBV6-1,TGTGCCAGCAGGGACAGTGGGGGCAATCAGCCCCAGCATTTT,CASRDSGGNQPQHF
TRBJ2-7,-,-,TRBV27,TGTGCCAGCAGTTTTGTGGGACTTCCCCGGGGGGAGCAGTACTTC,CASSFVGLPRGEQYF
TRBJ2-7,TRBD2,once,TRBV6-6,TGTGCCAGCAGTTACGGGCTAGCGGCTTACGAGCAGTACTTC,CASSYGLAAYEQYF